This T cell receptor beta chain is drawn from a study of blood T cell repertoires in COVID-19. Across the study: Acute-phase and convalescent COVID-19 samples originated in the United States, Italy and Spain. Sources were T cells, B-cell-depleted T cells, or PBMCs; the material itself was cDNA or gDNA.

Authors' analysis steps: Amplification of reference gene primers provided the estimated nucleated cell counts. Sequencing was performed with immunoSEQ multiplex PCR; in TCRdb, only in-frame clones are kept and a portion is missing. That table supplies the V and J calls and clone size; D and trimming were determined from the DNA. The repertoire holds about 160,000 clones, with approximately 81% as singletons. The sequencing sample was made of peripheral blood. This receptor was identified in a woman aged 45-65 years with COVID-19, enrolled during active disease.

CDR3: CASRGGVLPEAFF. The CDR3 DNA is TGTGCCAGTAGGGGCGGGGTCTTGCCTGAAGCTTTCTTT. This chain uses TRBV6-5 with TRBJ1-1, with a tentative D call TRBD1 (5 bases). Trimming cost V 9 bases and J 6 bases, with 17 bases left between them. Looked up from germline, CDR1 is MNHEY and CDR2 is SVGAGI. This CDR3 has 13 amino acids.